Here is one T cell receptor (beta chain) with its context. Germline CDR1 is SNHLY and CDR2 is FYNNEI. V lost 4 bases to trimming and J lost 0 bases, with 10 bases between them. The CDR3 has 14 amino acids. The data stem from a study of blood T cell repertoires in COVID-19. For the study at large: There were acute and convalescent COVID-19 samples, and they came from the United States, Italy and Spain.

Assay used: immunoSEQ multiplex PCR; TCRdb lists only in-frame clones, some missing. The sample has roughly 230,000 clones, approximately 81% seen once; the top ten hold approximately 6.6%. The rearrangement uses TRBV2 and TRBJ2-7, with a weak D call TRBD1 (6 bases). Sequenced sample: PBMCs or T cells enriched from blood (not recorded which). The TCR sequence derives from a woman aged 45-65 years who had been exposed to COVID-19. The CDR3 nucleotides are TGTGCCAGCAGTGTGACAGGCTTCTCCTACGAGCAGTACTTC. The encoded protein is CASSVTGFSYEQYF.